This is a list of T cell receptor beta chains from one sample in a study of beta chain features in type 1 diabetes. Data came from immunoSEQ multiplex PCR; TCRdb stores just in-frame clones and leaves some out. Here the sample spans almost 350,000 clones, around 8.5% being singletons. Sequenced input: central memory CD4+ T cells from blood. The source of these receptors is a man aged 25 to 45 with type 1 diabetes. CDR3s include the opening cysteine and the closing phenylalanine or tryptophan. The D gene is left open where the match is weak. Rows give clone size only sometimes, using once, few, many, or a class for an expanded clone.

TRBJ2-7,TRBV18,few,-,CASSPRGYEQYF,TGTGCCAGCTCACCACGGGGATACGAGCAGTACTTC
TRBJ2-3,TRBV6-1,-,-,CASSESRDTQYF,TGTGCCAGCAGTGAATCAAGAGATACGCAGTATTTT
TRBJ2-1,TRBV28,many,-,CASSLGQVNEQFF,TGTGCCAGCAGTTTAGGCCAGGTCAATGAGCAGTTCTTC
TRBJ2-5,TRBV11-2,-,TRBD2,CASSLGLAGSAETQYF,TGTGCCAGCAGCTTAGGGCTAGCGGGGTCCGCGGAGACCCAGTACTTC
TRBJ1-2,TRBV7-8,few,-,CASSPQANYGYTF,TGTGCCAGCAGCCCACAAGCTAACTATGGCTACACCTTC
TRBJ1-1,TRBV7-2,few,-,CASSWKVNTEAFF,TGTGCCAGCAGCTGGAAAGTGAACACTGAAGCTTTCTTT
TRBJ1-1,TRBV29-1,-,-,CSVESGQTYEAFF,TGCAGCGTTGAATCCGGACAAACTTACGAAGCTTTCTTT
TRBJ2-3,TRBV5-5,few,-,CASSLRKSTDTQYF,TGTGCCAGCAGCCTAAGGAAGAGCACAGATACGCAGTATTTT
TRBJ2-4,TRBV29-1,many,TRBD2,CSVRTSGDAKNIQYF,TGCAGCGTTAGGACTAGCGGGGACGCCAAAAACATTCAGTACTTC
TRBJ1-5,TRBV6-5,few,TRBD1,CASSRTGDSNQPQHF,TGTGCCAGCAGCAGGACAGGGGATAGCAATCAGCCCCAGCATTTT
TRBJ2-1,TRBV18,-,TRBD2,CASSPRTSGVSYNEQFF,TGTGCCAGCTCACCAAGGACTAGCGGGGTCTCCTACAATGAGCAGTTCTTC
TRBJ1-5,TRBV19,many,-,CASSIDAGDSNQPQHF,TGTGCCAGTAGTATAGATGCGGGAGATAGCAATCAGCCCCAGCATTTT
TRBJ1-5,TRBV4-3,-,-,CASSQDLGGAAHQPQHF,TGCGCCAGCAGCCAAGATCTGGGAGGCGCGGCGCATCAGCCCCAGCATTTT
TRBJ1-1,TRBV28,-,-,CASSSSAGGLNTEAFF,TGTGCCAGCAGTTCCTCGGCGGGGGGTCTGAACACTGAAGCTTTCTTT
TRBJ2-3,TRBV4-3,few,TRBD2,CASSQDTGGVWTDTQYF,TGCGCCAGCAGCCAAGATACGGGGGGGGTTTGGACAGATACGCAGTATTTT
TRBJ1-1,TRBV19,few,-,CASSWSSDTEAFF,TGTGCCAGTAGTTGGAGTTCGGACACTGAAGCTTTCTTT
TRBJ1-1,TRBV28,-,-,CASSSQGRTEAFF,TGTGCCAGCAGTTCGCAGGGACGCACTGAAGCTTTCTTT
TRBJ2-1,TRBV5-4,few,-,CASSWGDNRNEQFF,TGTGCCAGCAGCTGGGGGGACAACCGCAATGAGCAGTTCTTC
TRBJ1-4,TRBV5-6,-,-,CASSSDGASNEKLFF,TGTGCCAGCAGCTCGGATGGGGCTTCTAATGAAAAACTGTTTTTT
TRBJ2-1,TRBV5-4,few,-,CASSLQPANEQFF,TGTGCCAGCAGCTTACAGCCTGCGAATGAGCAGTTCTTC
TRBJ1-2,TRBV5-1,few,-,CASGDGNYGYTF,TGCGCCAGCGGGGACGGGAACTATGGCTACACCTTC